This TCR beta chain came from a study of T cells in Graves' hyperthyroidism and ophthalmopathy. Study-level points and caveats: Blood held most thyroid clonotypes expanded above 0.001 frequency.

Clinical symptoms, serum thyroxine and TRAb, thyroid ultrasound and orbital computed tomography were used for the diagnoses. This clonotype has more than one count but fewer than ten. The antigen is undetermined. The V and J ends lost 5 bases and 7 bases, in that order; junction bases with no gene match: 5. The CDR3 covers 14 residues. What was amplified from RNA transcripts were TCR beta CDR3 regions. The TCR CDR3 first-round RT-PCR relied on the HTBI primer set. MiXCR, applied by TCRdb to the multiplex PCR reads, yields one record per CDR3 protein. The sample has about 590,000 distinct CDR3 sequences, more than 15% seen once.

The sequenced sample consisted of blood. The source of this sequence is a woman in her twenties or thirties with Graves' hyperthyroidism. V usage is TRBV12-3 or TRBV12-4 and J usage is TRBJ2-2, with TRBD1 identical over 9 bases. CDR3 sequence reads: CASSRGQGIGELFF. In nucleotides, the CDR3 is TGTGCCAGCAGTCGGGGACAGGGTATCGGGGAGCTGTTTTTT.